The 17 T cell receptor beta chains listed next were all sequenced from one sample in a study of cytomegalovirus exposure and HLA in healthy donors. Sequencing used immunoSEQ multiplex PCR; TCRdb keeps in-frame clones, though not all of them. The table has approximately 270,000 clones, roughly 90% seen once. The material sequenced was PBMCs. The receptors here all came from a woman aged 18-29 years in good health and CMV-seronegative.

CDR3 amino acids: CASSLELGASYGYTF. The CDR3 DNA is TGTGCCAGCAGCTTGGAGTTGGGGGCTTCCTATGGCTACACCTTC. This chain links TRBV5-5 with TRBJ1-2; TRBD1 is a possible D gene (6 bases). Per the germline V gene, CDR1 is SGHKS and CDR2 is YYEKEE (reference sequence). This CDR3 spans 15 amino acids. V was clipped by 0 bases and J by 4 bases, with 13 bases between them.

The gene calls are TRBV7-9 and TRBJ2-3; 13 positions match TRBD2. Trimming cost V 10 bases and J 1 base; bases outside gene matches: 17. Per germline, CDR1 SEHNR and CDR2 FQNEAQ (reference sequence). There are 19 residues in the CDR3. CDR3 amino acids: CATMGGGLAGIWGTDTQYF. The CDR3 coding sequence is TGTGCCACGATGGGCGGGGGACTAGCGGGGATTTGGGGCACAGATACGCAGTATTTT.

In DNA form, the CDR3 reads TGTGCCAGCAGCGCCAACAGGGGTGGCGGCTATGGCTACACCTTC. This codes for CASSANRGGGYGYTF. This chain links TRBV7-9 with TRBJ1-2; 7 bases agree with TRBD1. V shed 5 bases, J shed 4 bases, and the junction held 10 bases outside the gene matches. The germline gives CDR1 SEHNR, CDR2 FQNEAQ (reference sequence). The CDR3 is 15 amino acids.

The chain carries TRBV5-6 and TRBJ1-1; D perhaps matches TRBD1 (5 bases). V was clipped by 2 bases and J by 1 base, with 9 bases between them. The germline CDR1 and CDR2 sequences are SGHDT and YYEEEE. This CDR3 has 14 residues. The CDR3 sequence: CASSFWGGNTEAFF. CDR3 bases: TGTGCCAGCAGCTTTTGGGGCGGGAACACTGAAGCTTTCTTT.

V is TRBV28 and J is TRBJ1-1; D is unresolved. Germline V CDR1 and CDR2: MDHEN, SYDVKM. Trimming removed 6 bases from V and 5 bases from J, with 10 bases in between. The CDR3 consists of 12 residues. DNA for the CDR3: TGTGCCAGCAGACCGAGGTTAACTGAAGCTTTCTTT. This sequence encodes CASRPRLTEAFF. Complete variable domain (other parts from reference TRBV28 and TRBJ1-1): DVKVTQSSRYLVKRTGEKVFLECVQDMDHENMFWYRQDPGLGLRLIYFSYDVKMKEKGDIPEGYSVSREKKERFSLILESASTNQTSMYLCASRPRLTEAFFGQGTRLTVV.

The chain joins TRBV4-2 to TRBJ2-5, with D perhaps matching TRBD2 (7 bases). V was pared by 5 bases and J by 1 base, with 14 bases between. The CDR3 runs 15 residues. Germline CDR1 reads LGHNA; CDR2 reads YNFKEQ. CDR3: CASSYPGGTQETQYF. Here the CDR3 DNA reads TGTGCCAGCAGCTATCCGGGGGGCACCCAAGAGACCCAGTACTTC.

CDR3 sequence (DNA): TGTGCCAGCGGCCCTGGCCATAATTCACCCCTCCACTTT. It codes for CASGPGHNSPLHF. The chain uses TRBV5-4 and TRBJ1-6; no firm D call. V shed 7 bases and J shed 5 bases, with 10 bases lying between them. This CDR3 has 13 residues. Germline V CDR1 and CDR2: SGHNT, YYREEE (reference sequence).

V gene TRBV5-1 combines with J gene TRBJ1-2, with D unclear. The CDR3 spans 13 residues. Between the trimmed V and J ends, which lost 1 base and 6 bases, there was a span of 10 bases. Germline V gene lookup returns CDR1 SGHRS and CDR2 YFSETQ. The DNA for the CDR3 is TGCGCCAGCAGCTTGAATCAGTTCAATGGCTACACCTTC. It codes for CASSLNQFNGYTF.

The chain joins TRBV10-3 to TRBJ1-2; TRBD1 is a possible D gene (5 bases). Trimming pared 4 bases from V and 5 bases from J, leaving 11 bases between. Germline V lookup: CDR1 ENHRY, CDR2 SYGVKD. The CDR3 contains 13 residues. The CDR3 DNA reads TGTGCCATCAGTGGAGACAGCCCATATGGCTACACCTTC. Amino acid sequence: CAISGDSPYGYTF.

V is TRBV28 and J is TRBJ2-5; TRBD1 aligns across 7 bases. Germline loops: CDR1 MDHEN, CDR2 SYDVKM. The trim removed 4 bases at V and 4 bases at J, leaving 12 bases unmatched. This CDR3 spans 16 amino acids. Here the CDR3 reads CASSSIPGGLGETQYF. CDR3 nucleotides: TGTGCCAGCAGTTCCATACCAGGGGGTCTCGGAGAGACCCAGTACTTC. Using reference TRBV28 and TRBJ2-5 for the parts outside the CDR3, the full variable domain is DVKVTQSSRYLVKRTGEKVFLECVQDMDHENMFWYRQDPGLGLRLIYFSYDVKMKEKGDIPEGYSVSREKKERFSLILESASTNQTSMYLCASSSIPGGLGETQYFGPGTRLLVL.

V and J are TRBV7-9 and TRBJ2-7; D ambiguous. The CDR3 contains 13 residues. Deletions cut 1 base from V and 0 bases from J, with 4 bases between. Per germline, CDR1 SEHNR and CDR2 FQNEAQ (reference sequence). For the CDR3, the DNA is TGTGCCAGCAGCTTAGACACCTCCTACGAGCAGTACTTC. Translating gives CASSLDTSYEQYF.

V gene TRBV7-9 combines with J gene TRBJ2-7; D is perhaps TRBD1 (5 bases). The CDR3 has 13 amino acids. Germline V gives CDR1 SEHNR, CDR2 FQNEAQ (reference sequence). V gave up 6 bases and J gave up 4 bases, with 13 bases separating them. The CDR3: CASRQGQGYEQYF. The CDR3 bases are TGTGCCAGCAGACAAGGCCAGGGTTACGAGCAGTACTTC. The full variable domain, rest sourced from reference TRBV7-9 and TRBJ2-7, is DTGVSQNPRHKITKRGQNVTFRCDPISEHNRLYWYRQTLGQGPEFLTYFQNEAQLEKSRLLSDRFSAERPKGSFSTLEIQRTEQGDSAMYLCASRQGQGYEQYFGPGTRLTVT.

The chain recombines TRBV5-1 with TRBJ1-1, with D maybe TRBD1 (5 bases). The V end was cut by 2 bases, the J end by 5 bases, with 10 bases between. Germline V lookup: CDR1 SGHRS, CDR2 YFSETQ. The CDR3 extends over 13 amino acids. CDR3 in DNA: TGCGCCAGCAGCTTCAGCAGGGATACTGAAGCTTTCTTT. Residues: CASSFSRDTEAFF.

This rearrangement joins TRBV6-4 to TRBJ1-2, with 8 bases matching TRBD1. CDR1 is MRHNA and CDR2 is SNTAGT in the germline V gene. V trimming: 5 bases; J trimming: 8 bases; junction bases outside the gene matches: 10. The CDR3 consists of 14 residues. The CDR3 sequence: CASSPDRGVGGYTF. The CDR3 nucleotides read TGTGCCAGCAGTCCAGACAGGGGAGTTGGGGGCTACACCTTC.

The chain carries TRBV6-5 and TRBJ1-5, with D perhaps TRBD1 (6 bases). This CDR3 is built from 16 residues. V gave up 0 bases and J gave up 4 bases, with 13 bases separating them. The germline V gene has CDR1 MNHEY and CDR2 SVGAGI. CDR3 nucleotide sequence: TGTGCCAGCAGTTACTCCGGGTCTCAGGGGAATCAGCCCCAGCATTTT. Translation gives CASSYSGSQGNQPQHF.

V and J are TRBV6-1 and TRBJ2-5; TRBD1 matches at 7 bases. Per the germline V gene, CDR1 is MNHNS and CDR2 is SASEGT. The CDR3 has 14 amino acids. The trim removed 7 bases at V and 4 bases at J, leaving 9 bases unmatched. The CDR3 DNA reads TGTGCCAGCAAGACACAGGGGCTAGGAGAGACCCAGTACTTC. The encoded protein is CASKTQGLGETQYF.

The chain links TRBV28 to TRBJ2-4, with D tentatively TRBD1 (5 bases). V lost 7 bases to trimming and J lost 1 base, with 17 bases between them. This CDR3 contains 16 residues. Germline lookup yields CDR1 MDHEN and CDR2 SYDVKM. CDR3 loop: CASKGYPPEAKNIQYF. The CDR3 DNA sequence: TGTGCCAGCAAGGGGTACCCCCCGGAGGCCAAAAACATTCAGTACTTC. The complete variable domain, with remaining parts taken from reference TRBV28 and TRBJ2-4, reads DVKVTQSSRYLVKRTGEKVFLECVQDMDHENMFWYRQDPGLGLRLIYFSYDVKMKEKGDIPEGYSVSREKKERFSLILESASTNQTSMYLCASKGYPPEAKNIQYFGAGTRLSVL.